This entry is about one T cell receptor (beta chain). As yet, its antigen is unknown. The sample belongs to a study of beta chain features in type 1 diabetes. V shed 6 bases and J shed 8 bases, with 19 bases lying between them. The CDR3 spans 14 residues. The isolated RNA, all of it, was reverse transcribed, so expressed TCRB transcripts were what got sequenced. This table comes from immunoSEQ multiplex PCR, and its TCRdb copy is limited to in-frame clones, with some not included. This table has 300,000 or so clones, 9.3% appearing once. Every donor had blood drawn once into heparin, around 120 mL on average. CD4+ naive, central memory, regulatory and stem cell-like memory cells were sorted via CD45RO/CCR7/CD25/CD127/CD95/CD27. Once sorted, every population was more than 98% pure. Study observations and caveats: A moderate, significant TCRB CDR3 shortening appeared in type 1 diabetes across four CD4+ subsets. More deletions and fewer insertions at VDJ junctions were seen in type 1 diabetes patients.

The rearrangement joins TRBV23-1 to TRBJ1-2; D might be TRBD1 (5 bases). TRBV23-1 is annotated as an ORF whose role is uncertain. The receptor's source is a young man with type 1 diabetes. The sequencing input was central memory CD4+ T cells from blood. This CDR3 reads CASSQEEGMGGYTF. In nucleotides, the CDR3 is TGCGCCAGCAGCCAAGAGGAGGGGATGGGCGGCTACACCTTC.